These T cell receptor beta chains were read from a single sample in a study of blood T cell repertoires in COVID-19. Generated by immunoSEQ multiplex PCR, the TCRdb table keeps only in-frame clones and is missing some. The data contain 200,000 to 300,000 clones, about 83% of them seen just once; the ten biggest clones take up 5.5%. The sequencing input was peripheral blood. The receptors originated from a human donor in a cohort sampled during active COVID-19. Both conserved end residues are part of each CDR3. The order of the fields is CDR3 DNA, CDR3 protein, clone size, J gene, V gene, D gene. D genes are given only for firm matches. Only some rows state a clone size, as once, few, many or a class for expanded clones.

TGTGCCAGCAGCTTGACTAGCGGGAACTATGAGCAGTTCTTC CASSLTSGNYEQFF many TRBJ2-1 TRBV5-6 TRBD2
TGTGCCAGCAGCTTAAGGCAGGGGGTCTACGAGCAGTACTTC CASSLRQGVYEQYF once TRBJ2-7 TRBV7-2 TRBD1
TGTGCCATCAGTGAGTCGGAGGGGAACAATCAGCCCCAGCATTTT CAISESEGNNQPQHF - TRBJ1-5 TRBV10-3 -
TGTGCCAGCTCACCACCCTCGGGGGTCCGTGACACTGAAGCTTTCTTT CASSPPSGVRDTEAFF - TRBJ1-1 TRBV18 -
TGTGCCAGCAGAATCCAGGGTAAGTTGGGTCAGCCCCAGCATTTT CASRIQGKLGQPQHF - TRBJ1-5 TRBV6-4 -
TGTGCCAGCAGTTACTCTGTGGGACAGGGCTATGGCTACACCTTC CASSYSVGQGYGYTF few TRBJ1-2 TRBV6-5 TRBD1
TGTGCCAGCAGCTTTCGAGGGAGCTCCTATAATTCACCCCTCCACTTT CASSFRGSSYNSPLHF - TRBJ1-6 TRBV5-6 -
TGTGCCAGCAGCTTAGGTTTACAGGGGGCGTACAATGAGCAGTTCTTC CASSLGLQGAYNEQFF - TRBJ2-1 TRBV13 TRBD1
TGTGCCAGCAGCTTGGGGACTAGCGGGTTTCTTAGCACAGATACGCAGTATTTT CASSLGTSGFLSTDTQYF - TRBJ2-3 TRBV11-3 TRBD2
TGTGCCAGCAGCACACCTAACTATGGCTACACCTTC CASSTPNYGYTF - TRBJ1-2 TRBV7-9 -
TGCAGCGTTGAAACATGGGGCGGCACTGAAGCTTTCTTT CSVETWGGTEAFF - TRBJ1-1 TRBV29-1 -
TGTGCCAGCAGCTTAGACGACAGGGTGGACGGCTACACCTTC CASSLDDRVDGYTF - TRBJ1-2 TRBV11-2 TRBD1
TGTGCCAGCAAAACGGTCATTTTCACTGAAGCTTTCTTT CASKTVIFTEAFF - TRBJ1-1 TRBV7-2 -
TGCGCCAGCAGCTTCCGGGACAGGGGCACCGGGGAGCTGTTTTTT CASSFRDRGTGELFF few TRBJ2-2 TRBV5-1 TRBD1
TGTGCCAGTAGTGCAGGACAGGCTGATCAGCCCCAGCATTTT CASSAGQADQPQHF medium-sized TRBJ1-5 TRBV19 TRBD1
TGTGCCAGCAGCTTCGGGAACTCCTACGAGCAGTACTTC CASSFGNSYEQYF - TRBJ2-7 TRBV7-9 -
TGTGCCAGCAGCTTAGCGGTTAGCTCCTACAATGAGCAGTTCTTC CASSLAVSSYNEQFF - TRBJ2-1 TRBV5-4 -
TGTGCCAGTAGTGCCCGACGGGGACTACGGGGGGGCGAGCAGTACTTC CASSARRGLRGGEQYF - TRBJ2-7 TRBV19 TRBD2